This TCR beta chain was documented in a study of T-cell memory formation after mild COVID-19. Study background: In these data, TCR clusters were largely donor specific. Study findings and constraints: CD4+ clones that contracted lay mainly in CM and EM; CD8+ ones lay in EMRA.

As for this clonotype: What it binds is not known.

cDNA libraries for TCR alpha and TCR beta, carrying sample barcodes and UMIs, came from 5'RACE with constant-segment primers. TCRdb re-called the 5' RACE reads through MiXCR, storing one row per CDR3 protein. The table lists about 140,000 distinct CDR3 sequences, more than 13% of them singletons, with about 26% in the top ten. This receptor was identified in an adult woman who had mild COVID-19 (a few samples of this study predate the infection). Cell type and time point are not known. The specimen was PBMCs or a T cell subset sorted from them (not recorded which).

Here the CDR3 reads CASSRGRDKHSGNTIYF. For the CDR3, the DNA is TGTGCCAGCAGCAGGGGGAGGGACAAGCACTCTGGAAACACCATATATTTT. The chain recombines TRBV11-3 with TRBJ1-3; the D gene is possibly TRBD1 (6 bases). CDR1 SGHNT and CDR2 YENEEA come from the germline V gene. The CDR3 has 17 amino acids. The V end was cut by 5 bases, the J end by 0 bases, with 17 bases between.